These T cell receptor beta chains were read from a single sample in a study of CD4 T cells in relation to SARS-CoV-2 and coronaviruses. Using immunoSEQ multiplex PCR, the repertoire was profiled, and TCRdb retains in-frame clones only, with some absent. The data show tens of thousands of clones, 77% seen once. These receptors' targets are unknown. Sequences were obtained from memory CD4+ T cells from PBMCs, cultured in vitro. The receptors were sampled from an adult with COVID-19. The CDR3 runs from the conserved cysteine through the conserved F or W. The D gene is left open where the match is weak. A clone size is listed for some rows: how often the clone was seen (once, few, many), or a class if it is expanded.

d_call j_call clone_size v_call cdr3_aa cdr3_nt
. TRBJ2-3 . TRBV6-2/TRBV6-3 CASSSPHRGGTDTQYF TGTGCCAGCAGTTCCCCCCACCGGGGCGGCACAGATACGCAGTATTTT
. TRBJ2-5 . TRBV23-1 CASSQEDTQETQYF TGCGCCAGCAGTCAAGAGGACACCCAAGAGACCCAGTACTTC
. TRBJ1-5 . TRBV19 CASSIGLGSGSNQPQHF TGTGCCAGTAGTATCGGTCTGGGATCGGGTAGCAATCAGCCCCAGCATTTT
. TRBJ1-1 once TRBV18 CASSLKQGVGEIEAFF TGTGCCAGCTCATTGAAACAGGGAGTAGGTGAAATTGAAGCTTTCTTT
. TRBJ1-4 . TRBV28 CASRDPDLAEKLFF TGTGCCAGCAGGGACCCGGACCTGGCGGAAAAACTGTTTTTT
. TRBJ2-5 . TRBV25-1 CASSDPYGLRGQETQYF TGTGCCAGCAGTGACCCCTACGGGTTGCGGGGACAAGAGACCCAGTACTTC
TRBD1 TRBJ1-2 . TRBV2 CASRREGQATYGYTF TGTGCCAGCAGGAGGGAGGGACAGGCAACCTATGGCTACACCTTC
. TRBJ2-2 . TRBV9 CASSQHTGELFF TGTGCCAGCAGTCAGCACACCGGGGAGCTGTTTTTT
. TRBJ1-5 few TRBV27 CASSPWTGRGNQPQHF TGTGCCAGCAGTCCCTGGACGGGTCGAGGGAATCAGCCCCAGCATTTT
. TRBJ2-2 . TRBV2 CASCPNTGELFF TGTGCCAGTTGTCCTAACACCGGGGAGCTGTTTTTT
. TRBJ1-3 . TRBV19 CASKPRATGNTIYF TGTGCCAGTAAGCCCAGGGCTACGGGAAACACCATATATTTT
. TRBJ1-6 . TRBV7-2 CASSVESGSTSPLHF TGTGCCAGCAGCGTCGAGTCAGGGTCTACTTCACCCCTCCACTTT
. TRBJ2-3 . TRBV4-1 CASSLGTPTDTQYF TGCGCCAGCAGCCTAGGGACTCCCACAGATACGCAGTATTTT
. TRBJ2-3 . TRBV12-2 CASWTKVAGGADTQYF .
. TRBJ2-1 few TRBV30 CAWSVLEYEQFF TGTGCCTGGAGTGTACTGGAGTACGAGCAGTTCTTC
. TRBJ2-3 . TRBV6-1 CASSEALEIDTQYF TGTGCCAGCAGTGAAGCGCTAGAAATAGATACGCAGTATTTT
TRBD2 TRBJ2-1 . TRBV28 CASLSSGRASPNEQFF TGTGCCAGCCTATCTAGCGGGAGGGCCTCCCCCAATGAGCAGTTCTTC
. TRBJ2-7 . TRBV3-1/TRBV3-2 CASSQVGEQYF TGTGCCAGCAGCCAAGTGGGAGAGCAGTACTTC
. TRBJ2-6 . TRBV7-3 CASSPQPGNSGANVLTF TGTGCCAGCAGCCCGCAACCAGGGAACTCTGGGGCCAACGTCCTGACTTTC
TRBD1 TRBJ2-7 . TRBV11-2 CASSLVSGGEQYF TGTGCCAGCAGCTTAGTTTCAGGGGGCGAGCAGTACTTC
. TRBJ1-2 once TRBV28 CASSIINYGYTF TGTGCCAGCAGTATAATTAACTATGGCTACACCTTC
TRBD2 TRBJ2-7 few TRBV9 CASSAGTSGYYEQYF TGTGCCAGCAGCGCCGGGACTAGCGGATACTACGAGCAGTACTTC
. TRBJ2-1 . TRBV30 CAWSGSRYNEQFF TGTGCCTGGAGCGGGTCGCGGTACAATGAGCAGTTCTTC
TRBD1 TRBJ2-5 . TRBV5-4 CASSLQGFGETQYF TGTGCCAGCAGTTTACAGGGGTTTGGGGAGACCCAGTACTTC
. TRBJ2-1 . TRBV21-1 CASSGTGGFRGPNNEQFF TGTGCCAGCAGCGGGACAGGGGGATTTCGGGGCCCAAACAATGAGCAGTTCTTC
. TRBJ2-1 . TRBV5-4 CASSLGAGADNEQFF TGTGCCAGCAGCTTGGGTGCAGGAGCTGACAATGAGCAGTTCTTC
. TRBJ1-3 . TRBV28 CASSNRNTGNTIYF TGTGCCAGCAGTAACAGAAACACTGGAAACACCATATATTTT
. TRBJ2-7 . TRBV28 CASRDPRGYEQYF TGTGCCAGCAGGGACCCCAGGGGCTACGAGCAGTACTTC
. TRBJ2-2 . TRBV24-1 CATSPKGGARTGELFF TGTGCCACCAGTCCCAAAGGGGGGGCGCGGACCGGGGAGCTGTTTTTT
. TRBJ2-7 few TRBV30 CAWSLGVRYEQYF TGTGCCTGGAGTCTCGGGGTTCGGTACGAGCAGTACTTC
TRBD2 TRBJ2-1 . TRBV29-1 CSVEPLSGTSGRYNEQFF TGCAGCGTTGAACCCCTTTCCGGGACTAGCGGGCGCTACAATGAGCAGTTCTTC
. TRBJ1-6 . TRBV7-9 CASSLDTDNSPLHF TGTGCCAGCAGCTTAGACACCGATAATTCACCCCTCCACTTT
TRBD1 TRBJ1-1 . TRBV18 CASSPTGVHTEAFF TGTGCCAGCTCCCCGACAGGGGTCCACACTGAAGCTTTCTTT
. TRBJ1-2 . TRBV3-1/TRBV3-2 CASSQGPGRTYGYTF TGTGCCAGCAGCCAAGGCCCTGGGCGGACCTATGGCTACACCTTC
. TRBJ2-7 . TRBV6-2/TRBV6-3 CASSDPSRGRVSSYEQYF TGTGCCAGCAGCGATCCAAGCCGGGGGCGGGTGAGCTCCTACGAGCAGTACTTC
. TRBJ2-2 . TRBV13 CASSLGWQITGELFF TGTGCCAGCAGCTTAGGCTGGCAGATCACCGGGGAGCTGTTTTTT
. TRBJ2-3 . TRBV7-2 CASSLRVTQYF TGTGCCAGCAGCTTACGGGTTACGCAGTATTTT
TRBD2 TRBJ2-7 . TRBV28 CASAAGAYEQYF TGTGCCAGCGCGGCGGGAGCCTACGAGCAGTACTTC
TRBD1 TRBJ2-3 . TRBV28 CASRQGATDTQYF TGTGCCAGCAGACAGGGGGCCACAGATACGCAGTATTTT
. TRBJ1-4 few TRBV15 CATSRRYAGLEKLFF TGTGCCACCAGCAGAAGATACGCAGGACTTGAAAAACTGTTTTTT
TRBD2 TRBJ2-3 . TRBV9 CASSGGLAGADTQYF TGTGCCAGCAGTGGGGGGCTAGCGGGCGCAGATACGCAGTATTTT
TRBD2 TRBJ2-7 once TRBV6-5 CASSYGLAGANEQYF TGTGCCAGCAGTTACGGACTAGCGGGAGCTAACGAGCAGTACTTC
. TRBJ2-1 . TRBV2 CASSEETDNNEQFF TGTGCCAGCAGTGAAGAGACGGACAACAATGAGCAGTTCTTC
. TRBJ2-7 once TRBV19 CASSLGGLWDEQYF TGTGCCAGTAGCCTGGGAGGTTTATGGGACGAGCAGTACTTC
TRBD2 TRBJ2-5 once TRBV19 CASSSAIPGLAGGLETQYF TGTGCCAGTAGTAGCGCTATACCGGGACTAGCGGGAGGGCTAGAGACCCAGTACTTC